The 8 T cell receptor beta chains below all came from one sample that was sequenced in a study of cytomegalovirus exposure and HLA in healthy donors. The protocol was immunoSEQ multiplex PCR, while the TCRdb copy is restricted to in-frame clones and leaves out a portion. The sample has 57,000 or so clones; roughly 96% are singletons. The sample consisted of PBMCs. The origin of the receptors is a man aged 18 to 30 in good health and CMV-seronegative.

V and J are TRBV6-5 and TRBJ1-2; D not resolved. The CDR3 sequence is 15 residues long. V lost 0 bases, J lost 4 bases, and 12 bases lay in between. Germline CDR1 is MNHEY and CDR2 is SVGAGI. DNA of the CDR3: TGTGCCAGCAGTTACTCGAAGGGAGTGATCTATGGCTACACCTTC. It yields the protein CASSYSKGVIYGYTF.

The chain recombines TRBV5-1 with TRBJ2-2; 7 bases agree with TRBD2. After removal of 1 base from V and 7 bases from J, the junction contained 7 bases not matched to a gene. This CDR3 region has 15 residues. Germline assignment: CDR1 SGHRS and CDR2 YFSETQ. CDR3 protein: CASSLPAGDGGELFF. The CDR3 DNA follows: TGCGCCAGCAGCTTGCCGGCGGGAGACGGCGGGGAGCTGTTTTTT.

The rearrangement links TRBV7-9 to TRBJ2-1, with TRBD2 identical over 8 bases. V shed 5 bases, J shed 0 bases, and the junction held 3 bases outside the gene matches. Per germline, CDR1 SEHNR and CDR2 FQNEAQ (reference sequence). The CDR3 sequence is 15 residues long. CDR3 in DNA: TGTGCCAGCAGCCCAAGCGGGAGCTCCTACAATGAGCAGTTCTTC. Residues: CASSPSGSSYNEQFF.

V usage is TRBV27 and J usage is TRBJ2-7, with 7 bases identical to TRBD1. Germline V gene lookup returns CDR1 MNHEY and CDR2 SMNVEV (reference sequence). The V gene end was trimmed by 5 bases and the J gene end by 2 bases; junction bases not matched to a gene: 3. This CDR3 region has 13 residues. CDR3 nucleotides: TGTGCCAGCAGTACACAGGGGCCCTACGAGCAGTACTTC. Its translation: CASSTQGPYEQYF.

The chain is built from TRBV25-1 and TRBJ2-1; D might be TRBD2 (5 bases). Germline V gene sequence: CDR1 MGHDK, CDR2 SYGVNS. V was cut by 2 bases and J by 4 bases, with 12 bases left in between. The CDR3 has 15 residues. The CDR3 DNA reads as TGTGCCAGCAGTGAAGGTATTGAGGGATACAATGAGCAGTTCTTC. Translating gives CASSEGIEGYNEQFF.

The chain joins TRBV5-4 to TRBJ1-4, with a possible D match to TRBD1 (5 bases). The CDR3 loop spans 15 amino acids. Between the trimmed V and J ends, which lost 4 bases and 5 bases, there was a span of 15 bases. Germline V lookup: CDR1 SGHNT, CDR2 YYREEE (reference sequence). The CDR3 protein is CASSNSGTFNEKLFF. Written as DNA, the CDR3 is TGTGCCAGCAGCAACTCCGGGACTTTCAATGAAAAACTGTTTTTT. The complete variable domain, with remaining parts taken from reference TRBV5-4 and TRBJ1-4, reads ETGVTQSPTHLIKTRGQQVTLRCSSQSGHNTVSWYQQALGQGPQFIFQYYREEENGRGNFPPRFSGLQFPNYSSELNVNALELDDSALYLCASSNSGTFNEKLFFGSGTQLSVL.

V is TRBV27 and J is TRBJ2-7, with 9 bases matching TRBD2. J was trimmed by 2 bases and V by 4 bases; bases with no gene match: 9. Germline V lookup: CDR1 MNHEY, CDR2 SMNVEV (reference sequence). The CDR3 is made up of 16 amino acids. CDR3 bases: TGTGCCAGCAGTTCCTCCCTAGCGGGATTGACCTACGAGCAGTACTTC. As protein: CASSSSLAGLTYEQYF.

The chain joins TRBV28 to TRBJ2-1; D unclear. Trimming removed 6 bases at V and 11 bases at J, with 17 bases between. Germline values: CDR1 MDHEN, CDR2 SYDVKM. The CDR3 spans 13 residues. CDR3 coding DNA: TGTGCCAGCAGGACCACGCTAGAATCGAAGCAGTTCTTC. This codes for CASRTTLESKQFF. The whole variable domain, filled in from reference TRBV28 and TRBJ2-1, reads DVKVTQSSRYLVKRTGEKVFLECVQDMDHENMFWYRQDPGLGLRLIYFSYDVKMKEKGDIPEGYSVSREKKERFSLILESASTNQTSMYLCASRTTLESKQFFGPGTRLTVL.